These 22 T cell receptor beta chains came from one sample sequenced in a study of cytomegalovirus exposure and HLA in healthy donors. With 60 Vbeta and 13 Jbeta primers, the PCR was carried out. The table came from immunoSEQ multiplex PCR; TCRdb's copy has only in-frame clones and leaves some out. The repertoire holds over 95,000 clones, over 70% seen once, with 4% to 4.5% in the top ten. Specimen: PBMCs. Receptor source: a woman aged 40 to 50 in good health and CMV-seropositive.

The gene calls are TRBV5-1 and TRBJ2-5, with 9 bases aligning to TRBD2. Unmatched junction bases numbered 14, after V lost 2 bases and J lost 3 bases. The germline gives CDR1 SGHRS, CDR2 YFSETQ. The CDR3 spans 18 residues. The CDR3 DNA sequence: TGCGCCAGCAGCTTTGGGTCGGGAGCGGGAGGTACCGAAGAGACCCAGTACTTC. Its protein is CASSFGSGAGGTEETQYF.

The V call is TRBV7-8, the J call TRBJ1-6; 8 positions match TRBD1. This CDR3 comprises 15 residues. The J segment lost 7 bases and the V segment lost 3 bases, leaving 5 bases of the junction unmatched. Germline CDR1 reads SGHVS; CDR2 reads FQNEAQ. DNA for the CDR3: TGTGCCAGCAGCTTCAGTTGGACAGGGAATTCACCCCTCCACTTT. Its protein product is CASSFSWTGNSPLHF.

V is TRBV5-4 and J is TRBJ2-1, with 9 bases matching TRBD2. The CDR3 spans 16 residues. J was trimmed by 2 bases and V by 3 bases; bases with no gene match: 6. CDR1 is SGHNT, CDR2 YYREEE, per germline (reference sequence). In DNA, the CDR3 is TGTGCCAGCAGCTCCCAAGCGGGGGGAACCTACAATGAGCAGTTCTTC. It encodes CASSSQAGGTYNEQFF.

The chain uses TRBV6-5 and TRBJ1-1; the D gene is possibly TRBD1 (6 bases). The V end lost 6 bases, the J end lost 4 bases, and 18 bases lay between the germline ends. The CDR3 is 15 amino acids. Germline CDR1 reads MNHEY; CDR2 reads SVGAGI. CDR3 sequence (DNA): TGTGCCAGCAGGGACCTTAGGGGGAAGGGCACTGAAGCTTTCTTT. Amino acids: CASRDLRGKGTEAFF.

This clone occurred once. The rearrangement joins TRBV19 to TRBJ2-5; D possibly corresponds to TRBD2 (6 bases). V dropped 4 bases and J dropped 4 bases, with 19 bases sitting between them. CDR3 length: 16 amino acids. The germline CDR1 and CDR2 sequences are LNHDA and SQIVND (reference sequence). This CDR3 reads CASSTWEVRLGETQYF. Here the CDR3 DNA reads TGTGCCAGTAGTACTTGGGAGGTACGGCTAGGAGAGACCCAGTACTTC.

This clone was counted a few times. V usage is TRBV5-1 and J usage is TRBJ1-1; 7 nucleotides align to TRBD1. V was clipped by 3 bases and J by 7 bases; unmatched bases: 9. The germline CDR1 and CDR2 sequences are SGHRS and YFSETQ. This CDR3 has 14 amino acids. The CDR3 nucleotides read TGCGCCAGCAGCTCGCAGACAGGGTCCGATGAAGCTTTCTTT. Protein sequence: CASSSQTGSDEAFF.

This clone was observed once. The chain links TRBV5-1 to TRBJ2-7, with D possibly TRBD1 on 6 matching bases. Germline CDR1 is SGHRS and CDR2 is YFSETQ. V dropped 4 bases and J dropped 0 bases, with 14 bases sitting between them. This CDR3 has 15 amino acids. The CDR3, as DNA: TGCGCCAGCAGCGTGGACAGTTTCGTCTCCTACGAGCAGTACTTC. This codes for CASSVDSFVSYEQYF.

The V gene is TRBV11-2, the J gene TRBJ2-1, with D tentatively TRBD1 (6 bases). The V and J ends lost 4 bases and 0 bases respectively, with 7 bases between them. Looked up from germline, CDR1 is SGHAT and CDR2 is FQNNGV. This CDR3 is 14 amino acids long. CDR3 residues: CASSWTDSYNEQFF. The DNA for the CDR3 is TGTGCCAGCAGCTGGACAGACTCCTACAATGAGCAGTTCTTC. Drawing the rest from reference TRBV11-2 and TRBJ2-1, the complete variable domain is EAGVAQSPRYKIIEKRQSVAFWCNPISGHATLYWYQQILGQGPKLLIQFQNNGVVDDSQLPKDRFSAERLKGVDSTLKIQPAKLEDSAVYLCASSWTDSYNEQFFGPGTRLTVL.

This rearrangement joins TRBV7-2 to TRBJ1-3; D is undetermined. CDR1 and CDR2 (germline): SGHTA, FQGNSA. The CDR3 covers 14 residues. Trimming stripped 4 bases from V and 0 bases from J, with 7 bases between. Here the CDR3 DNA reads TGTGCCAGCAGCTCTCGGTACTCTGGAAACACCATATATTTT. Translation: CASSSRYSGNTIYF. The full variable domain, in which reference TRBV7-2 and TRBJ1-3 provide the parts outside the CDR3, is GAGVSQSPSNKVTEKGKDVELRCDPISGHTALYWYRQSLGQGLEFLIYFQGNSAPDKSGLPSDRFSAERTGGSVSTLTIQRTQQEDSAVYLCASSSRYSGNTIYFGEGSWLTVV.

V usage is TRBV18 and J usage is TRBJ2-3, with D unresolved. From germline, CDR1 is KGHSH and CDR2 LQKENI. V lost 11 bases and J lost 5, with 11 bases in between. The CDR3 extends over 11 amino acids. The CDR3 spells CAPLREDTQYF. DNA for the CDR3: TGTGCCCCTCTGAGAGAAGATACGCAGTATTTT.

This CDR3 reads CASSDPGPGGVEAFF. The CDR3 DNA sequence: TGTGCCAGCAGTGACCCCGGGCCCGGAGGGGTAGAAGCTTTCTTT. The V call is TRBV6-4, the J call TRBJ1-1, with TRBD1 as a possible D gene (5 bases). The V gene's germline CDR1 is MRHNA and CDR2 SNTAGT. CDR3 length: 15 amino acids. V shed 2 bases and J shed 8 bases, with 18 bases lying between them.

The chain uses TRBV11-3 and TRBJ2-3, with D perhaps TRBD2 (6 bases). The CDR3 length is 15 residues. The germline V gene has CDR1 SGHNT and CDR2 YENEEA. Trimming took 1 base from V and 0 from J, leaving 8 bases between them. The CDR3: CASSLGGVSTDTQYF. The DNA of the CDR3 is TGTGCCAGCAGCTTAGGCGGGGTAAGCACAGATACGCAGTATTTT.

The chain joins TRBV5-4 to TRBJ1-3, with D maybe TRBD1 (5 bases). V was clipped by 4 bases and J by 3 bases, with 11 bases between them. This CDR3 spans 14 amino acids. Looked up from germline, CDR1 is SGHNT and CDR2 is YYREEE (reference sequence). This CDR3 is CASSPGGVGNTIYF. For the CDR3, the DNA is TGTGCCAGCAGCCCGGGGGGGGTTGGAAACACCATATATTTT.

The V call is TRBV6-1, the J call TRBJ1-2; 9 nucleotides agree with TRBD1. Germline CDR1 MNHNS, CDR2 SASEGT. The CDR3 contains 13 residues. The V segment lost 9 bases and the J segment 3 bases; nucleotides outside the gene matches: 5. The CDR3: CASWDREDYGYTF. In DNA, the CDR3 is TGTGCCAGTTGGGACAGGGAGGACTATGGCTACACCTTC.

The V call is TRBV9, the J call TRBJ2-1, with TRBD2 matching over 10 bases. This CDR3 is 14 amino acids long. Germline values: CDR1 SGDLS, CDR2 YYNGEE. Trimming took 1 base from V and 9 from J; bases not matched to a gene: 4. The CDR3 nucleotides read TGTGCCAGCAGCGTAACTAGCGGGGTTGGTGAGCAGTTCTTC. It yields the protein CASSVTSGVGEQFF. Full variable domain (missing parts from reference TRBV9 and TRBJ2-1): DSGVTQTPKHLITATGQRVTLRCSPRSGDLSVYWYQQSLDQGLQFLIQYYNGEERAKGNILERFSAQQFPDLHSELNLSSLELGDSALYFCASSVTSGVGEQFFGPGTRLTVL.

In its sample, this clone was seen once. The chain employs TRBV7-9 and TRBJ2-5; 8 positions agree with TRBD2. The germline CDR1 and CDR2 sequences are SEHNR and FQNEAQ (reference sequence). The J segment lost 4 bases and the V segment lost 2 bases, leaving 6 bases of the junction unmatched. The CDR3 is made up of 15 amino acids. The chain's CDR3 is CASSLSGGGLETQYF. CDR3 nucleotides: TGTGCCAGCAGCTTATCGGGGGGGGGCCTAGAGACCCAGTACTTC. Based on the CDR3 plus reference TRBV7-9 and TRBJ2-5, the full variable domain is DTGVSQNPRHKITKRGQNVTFRCDPISEHNRLYWYRQTLGQGPEFLTYFQNEAQLEKSRLLSDRFSAERPKGSFSTLEIQRTEQGDSAMYLCASSLSGGGLETQYFGPGTRLLVL.

Here the CDR3 reads CASSPGGFGYTF. In DNA, the CDR3 is TGTGCCAGCAGCCCGGGGGGATTCGGCTACACCTTC. The chain is built from TRBV14 and TRBJ1-2; a possible D gene is TRBD1 (5 bases). The V gene's germline CDR1 is SGHDN and CDR2 FVKESK. The CDR3 covers 12 residues. V was cut by 4 bases and J by 8 bases, with 11 bases left in between.

V is TRBV19 and J is TRBJ2-3; D is unclear. This CDR3 contains 17 residues. CDR1 LNHDA and CDR2 SQIVND come from the germline V gene (reference sequence). The V end lost 0 bases, the J end lost 0 bases, and 13 bases lay between the germline ends. DNA of the CDR3: TGTGCCAGTAGTATAGATCAGAGGCTCCTTAGCACAGATACGCAGTATTTT. This translates into CASSIDQRLLSTDTQYF.

This clone was counted a few times. The chain recombines TRBV30 with TRBJ2-7; the match to TRBD1 covers 12 bases. The V gene's germline CDR1 is GTSNPN and CDR2 SVGIG (reference sequence). With 2 bases clipped from V and 7 bases from J, the junction kept 6 bases outside the gene matches. The CDR3 contains 14 residues. As DNA, the CDR3 is TGTGCCTGGAGTAGCGGGACAGGGGGCAGTGAGCAGTACTTC. Translation gives CAWSSGTGGSEQYF.

This chain joins TRBV7-9 and TRBJ1-2; 9 bases align to TRBD1. J lost 7 bases, V lost 1 base, and 13 bases had no gene match. The CDR3 is 17 residues long. Germline lookup yields CDR1 SEHNR and CDR2 FQNEAQ (reference sequence). In DNA form, the CDR3 reads TGTGCCAGCAGCTTAGAAACGGGAACAGGGGGCGCATCTGGCTACACCTTC. Translated, it gives CASSLETGTGGASGYTF. Supplemented by reference TRBV7-9 and TRBJ1-2, the full variable domain reads DTGVSQNPRHKITKRGQNVTFRCDPISEHNRLYWYRQTLGQGPEFLTYFQNEAQLEKSRLLSDRFSAERPKGSFSTLEIQRTEQGDSAMYLCASSLETGTGGASGYTFGSGTRLTVV.

The chain joins TRBV28 to TRBJ2-7; 9 nucleotides align to TRBD1. This CDR3 spans 14 amino acids. V dropped 5 bases and J dropped 8; count of bases not matched to a gene: 10. Germline V gene sequence: CDR1 MDHEN, CDR2 SYDVKM. DNA of the CDR3: TGTGCCAGCAGTCCGGGACAGGGACTGTATAAGCAGTACTTC. Encoded protein: CASSPGQGLYKQYF.

This clone was seen a few times. The chain carries TRBV4-1 and TRBJ1-1; 8 bases fit TRBD1. Germline lookup yields CDR1 MGHRA and CDR2 YSYEKL. The CDR3 has 17 amino acids. Trimming removed 4 bases from V and 2 bases from J; junction bases left unmatched: 12. The CDR3 DNA follows: TGCGCCAGCAGCCCCCGAAGCGGTGGGACAGGAAACACTGAAGCTTTCTTT. This encodes CASSPRSGGTGNTEAFF.